Each of the 20 T cell receptor beta chains below was sequenced from the same sample in a study of blood T cell repertoires in COVID-19 (dated by TCRdb to 2019 to 2021). Library preparation used the immunoSEQ multiplex PCR assay. What TCRdb holds here is the immuneACCESS table cut down to in-frame rearrangements. Part of the clones is not present; checked against another copy, under half of the missing clones reflect an unresolved V gene, and the others are unexplained. The sample records around 460,000 clones, 70% to 90% of which are singletons. Roughly 0.87% of the sample goes to the ten largest clones. Input material: peripheral blood. Receptors originate from a man between 18 and 29 years old with COVID-19, enrolled during active disease.

The chain uses TRBV7-3 and TRBJ2-1; TRBD2 agrees at 11 bases. Germline CDR1 is SGHTA and CDR2 is FQGTGA. Unmatched junction bases numbered 9, after V lost 3 bases and J lost 8 bases. The CDR3 consists of 16 residues. CDR3 in amino acids: CASSFSGLAAVDEQFF. The CDR3 bases are TGTGCCAGCAGCTTCTCGGGACTAGCGGCGGTCGATGAGCAGTTCTTC.

The chain combines TRBV7-9 with TRBJ2-7; 10 nucleotides align to TRBD1. Germline V CDR1 and CDR2: SEHNR, FQNEAQ (reference sequence). The CDR3 loop spans 12 amino acids. The V and J ends lost 5 bases and 13 bases, in that order; junction bases with no gene match: 8. Here the CDR3 DNA reads TGTGCCAGCAGCGGGACTGGGACAGGGGACTACTTC. This sequence encodes CASSGTGTGDYF.

V and J are TRBV5-5 and TRBJ2-5, with 7 bases lining up with TRBD1. Losses at the gene ends were 3 bases for V and 5 bases for J; bases not matched to a gene: 7. CDR3 length: 14 amino acids. Germline V CDR1 and CDR2: SGHKS, YYEKEE (reference sequence). CDR3 sequence: CASSSPTGWETQYF. Written as DNA, the CDR3 is TGTGCCAGCAGCTCCCCGACAGGGTGGGAGACCCAGTACTTC.

The chain employs TRBV14 and TRBJ1-1, with TRBD1 identical over 10 bases. CDR1 SGHDN and CDR2 FVKESK come from the germline V gene. CDR3 size: 16 residues. Losses at the gene ends were 0 bases for V and 1 base for J; bases not matched to a gene: 2. CDR3 residues: CASSQDRDRGNTEAFF. CDR3 coding DNA: TGTGCCAGCAGCCAAGACCGGGACAGGGGGAACACTGAAGCTTTCTTT.

This chain uses TRBV24-1 with TRBJ2-3; no firm D call. Germline V gene sequence: CDR1 KGHDR, CDR2 SFDVKD. V dropped 4 bases and J dropped 3 bases, with 4 bases sitting between them. This CDR3 has 12 amino acids. CDR3 sequence (DNA): TGTGCCACCAGTGACATTACAGATACGCAGTATTTT. Amino acid sequence: CATSDITDTQYF.

The rearrangement links TRBV12-3 or TRBV12-4 to TRBJ1-2, with D perhaps TRBD1 (5 bases). The ends were cut back, 1 base at V and 8 bases at J, with 11 bases in the middle. This CDR3 spans 13 amino acids. The CDR3 loop is CASSLGGGAGYTF. CDR3 nucleotides: TGTGCCAGCAGTTTAGGGGGGGGAGCGGGCTACACCTTC.

CDR3 in DNA: TGTGCCAGCAGTATGGGACTCGCACCAGTAAACACTGAAGCTTTCTTT. Translating it yields CASSMGLAPVNTEAFF. V usage is TRBV27 and J usage is TRBJ1-1; a possible D gene is TRBD1 (5 bases). CDR1 is MNHEY, CDR2 SMNVEV, per germline (reference sequence). V was trimmed by 5 bases and J by 2 bases, leaving 18 bases between them. CDR3 size: 16 residues.

The chain employs TRBV5-5 and TRBJ1-2, with D uncertain. Germline lookup yields CDR1 SGHKS and CDR2 YYEKEE (reference sequence). This CDR3 spans 12 amino acids. Trimming stripped 2 bases from V and 9 bases from J, with 11 bases between. This CDR3 is CASSFRDISYTF. The CDR3 region has the DNA TGTGCCAGCAGCTTCCGGGATATTAGCTACACCTTC.

The V and J genes are TRBV10-2 and TRBJ2-5; D is uncertain. CDR1 and CDR2 (germline): WSHSY, SAAADI. V was pared by 3 bases and J by 5 bases, with 10 bases between. The CDR3 consists of 13 residues. CDR3 coding DNA: TGCGCCAGCAGTGACTTAGATCTCGAGACCCAGTACTTC. This translates into CASSDLDLETQYF.

This chain connects TRBV7-2 to TRBJ2-1, with TRBD2 identical over 7 bases. J was trimmed by 10 bases and V by 1 base; bases with no gene match: 10. Germline CDR1 reads SGHTA; CDR2 reads FQGNSA. The CDR3 is 15 amino acids. The CDR3: CASSLGYTSVREQFF. The CDR3 DNA follows: TGTGCCAGCAGCTTAGGATATACTAGCGTCCGCGAGCAGTTCTTC.

The CDR3 protein is CSVRLAGIAHNEQFF. The CDR3 DNA follows: TGCAGCGTTCGCTTAGCGGGAATCGCGCACAATGAGCAGTTCTTC. The gene calls are TRBV29-1 and TRBJ2-1, with 8 bases fitting TRBD2. Germline V CDR1 and CDR2: SQVTM, ANQGSEA. Germline trimming cut 5 bases from V and 5 bases from J; bases unmatched to any gene: 11. The CDR3 is 15 residues long.

The chain is built from TRBV7-2 and TRBJ2-5, with D unresolved. The germline V gene encodes CDR1 SGHTA and CDR2 FQGNSA. The CDR3 runs to 16 residues. Trimming removed 0 bases at V and 5 bases at J, with 16 bases between. The CDR3 DNA follows: TGTGCCAGCAGCTTAGCGTCGAGCAGGTTAGAGGAGACCCAGTACTTC. Its protein is CASSLASSRLEETQYF.

Here the CDR3 DNA reads TGTGCCAGCAGTGAAGGGGTCAGGGCCAAAAACATTCAGTACTTC. Protein: CASSEGVRAKNIQYF. This chain uses TRBV6-1 with TRBJ2-4; unclear D gene. Trimming pared 1 base from V and 1 base from J, leaving 8 bases between. The CDR3 extends over 15 amino acids. Germline V gene sequence: CDR1 MNHNS, CDR2 SASEGT.

The chain carries TRBV5-1 and TRBJ2-3; 7 nucleotides match TRBD1. The V and J ends lost 2 bases and 5 bases, in that order; junction bases with no gene match: 5. CDR3 length: 14 residues. Germline CDR1 is SGHRS and CDR2 is YFSETQ. The CDR3 coding sequence is TGCGCCAGCAGCTTAGCGACAGGGAGAGATACGCAGTATTTT. This encodes CASSLATGRDTQYF.

This clone was recorded only once. This sequence joins TRBV10-2 and TRBJ2-3; 11 nucleotides align to TRBD2. V lost 3 bases, J lost 0 bases, and 8 bases stayed unmatched. The germline V gene has CDR1 WSHSY and CDR2 SAAADI. The CDR3 consists of 18 residues. CDR3 bases: TGCGCCAGCAGTGATCGGGGGACTAGCGGACCGAGCACAGATACGCAGTATTTT. This gives the protein CASSDRGTSGPSTDTQYF.

Points on this clone: One end of the junction varies from germline; a read error may be responsible. The chain recombines TRBV19 with TRBJ2-1; D possibly corresponds to TRBD2 (7 bases). The CDR3 is 15 residues long. Per germline, CDR1 LNHDA and CDR2 SQIVND (reference sequence). The DNA of the CDR3 is TGTGCCAGTAGCATAGGGGGGGTGGATTACAATGAGCAGTTCTTC. It specifies CASSIGGVDYNEQFF. The full variable domain, rest sourced from reference TRBV19 and TRBJ2-1, is DGGITQSPKYLFRKEGQNVTLSCEQNLNHDAMYWYRQDPGQGLRLIYYSQIVNDFQKGDIAEGYSVSREKKESFPLTVTSAQKNPTAFYLCASSIGGVDYNEQFFGPGTRLTVL.

This clone has more than one count but fewer than ten. V usage is TRBV6-5 and J usage is TRBJ2-2; D is unresolved. Germline V CDR1 and CDR2: MNHEY, SVGAGI. The CDR3 has 12 residues. V gave up 8 bases and J gave up 6 bases, with 10 bases separating them. The CDR3 loop is CASHSLAGELFF. For the CDR3, the DNA is TGTGCCAGCCACTCCCTTGCCGGGGAGCTGTTTTTT.

V gene TRBV10-3 combines with J gene TRBJ2-1; 8 bases agree with TRBD2. This CDR3 has 14 residues. The V gene end was trimmed by 2 bases and the J gene end by 6 bases; junction bases not matched to a gene: 3. CDR1 and CDR2 (germline): ENHRY, SYGVKD. CDR3 sequence (DNA): TGTGCCATCAGTGAGGAAGGACTAGCCAATGAGCAGTTCTTC. Encoded protein: CAISEEGLANEQFF.

The rearrangement joins TRBV11-3 to TRBJ2-1; D is possibly TRBD2 (5 bases). CDR1 is SGHNT, CDR2 YENEEA, per germline. Trimming removed 4 bases at V and 10 bases at J, with 11 bases between. This CDR3 comprises 12 residues. The CDR3 coding sequence is TGTGCCAGCAGCTCCTCTAGCCTAGAGCAGTTCTTC. It encodes CASSSSSLEQFF.

V gene TRBV7-9 combines with J gene TRBJ1-2; D is ambiguous. Germline-derived CDR1 and CDR2 are SEHNR and FQNEAQ (reference sequence). V was pared by 1 base and J by 4 bases, with 7 bases between. This CDR3 spans 13 amino acids. The DNA for the CDR3 is TGTGCCAGCAGCTTAGTTGGGCCCTATGGCTACACCTTC. This codes for CASSLVGPYGYTF.